This T cell receptor (beta chain) comes out of a study of cytomegalovirus exposure and HLA in healthy donors. General study points: Versus the roughly 670-donor mean, an Asian-associated ancestry cluster reportedly showed fewer N-insertions in a later analysis.

The CDR3 has 14 amino acids. The V gene end was trimmed by 8 bases and the J gene end by 0 bases; junction bases not matched to a gene: 5. The study sampled nominally healthy donors, though unrecorded immune exposures were likely. Primers included in the PCR were 60 Vbeta and 13 Jbeta primers. Here immunoSEQ multiplex PCR was the method, and the copy in TCRdb shows in-frame clones only, minus some. The repertoire holds some 150,000 clones, with approximately 80% as singletons. Points on this clone: What it binds is unknown.

Input material: PBMCs. This sequence was found in a woman aged 45-65 years in good health and CMV-seropositive. The gene calls are TRBV23-1 and TRBJ2-7; 9 positions agree with TRBD2. TRBV23-1 is recorded as an ORF, its role being uncertain. This CDR3 reads CASGRTSVSYEQYF. DNA of the CDR3: TGCGCCAGCGGTCGGACTAGCGTCTCCTACGAGCAGTACTTC.